The 9 T cell receptor beta chains in this list originate from one sample, sequenced in a study of regulatory T cells in long-lasting Graves disease. The time point here: persistent/refractory GD, antithyroid drugs over 5 years with positive TRAb. PBMC-derived RNA was used for the TCR library. CDR3 regions were amplified by Arm-PCR using iRepertoire HTBI primers to build TCR beta libraries. One entry per CDR3 protein results from TCRdb running MiXCR on the multiplex PCR reads. The data show fewer than 450,000 distinct CDR3 sequences, less than 25% seen once. Material: peripheral blood mononuclear cells (PBMCs), obtained when the disease was refractory, from a patient treated with antithyroid drugs. All receptors come from a female donor with Graves disease.

This clonotype was detected ten times or more. V usage is TRBV5-6 and J usage is TRBJ1-2, with 7 bases aligning to TRBD1. The CDR3 has 13 amino acids. Losses at the gene ends were 4 bases for V and 7 bases for J; bases not matched to a gene: 7. Germline V gene data show CDR1 as SGHDT and CDR2 as YYEEEE. The CDR3 DNA reads TGTGCCAGCAGCCTGGGGACAGTTGCTGGCTACACCTTC. Protein: CASSLGTVAGYTF.

The rearrangement joins TRBV20-1 to TRBJ2-3; 9 positions agree with TRBD2. This CDR3 has 14 residues. V lost 5 bases and J lost 1; bases outside the gene matches: 4. CDR1 is DFQATT, CDR2 SNEGSKA, per germline (reference sequence). The CDR3: CSAPWTSGTDTQYF. DNA for the CDR3: TGCAGTGCTCCCTGGACTAGCGGCACAGATACGCAGTATTTT.

This clonotype has ten or more counts. This rearrangement joins TRBV27 to TRBJ1-6; D might be TRBD1 (6 bases). This CDR3 is built from 15 residues. Trimming pared 1 base from V and 5 bases from J, leaving 9 bases between. Per the germline V gene, CDR1 is MNHEY and CDR2 is SMNVEV (reference sequence). CDR3 coding DNA: TGTGCCAGCAGTTTATGGTACAGGGATAATTCACCCCTCCACTTT. This gives the protein CASSLWYRDNSPLHF.

This clonotype was picked up many times. This rearrangement joins TRBV2 to TRBJ2-7; 10 bases agree with TRBD1. V lost 8 bases to trimming and J lost 6 bases; unmatched junction nucleotides: 10. Germline V gene data show CDR1 as SNHLY and CDR2 as FYNNEI. The CDR3 is made up of 14 amino acids. The CDR3 region is CASLEGQGPFEQYF. The CDR3 coding sequence is TGTGCCAGCTTGGAGGGACAGGGGCCGTTCGAGCAGTACTTC.

The chain carries TRBV4-2 and TRBJ2-7; 9 nucleotides match TRBD2. The CDR3 runs to 16 residues. After removal of 4 bases from V and 1 base from J, the junction contained 8 bases not matched to a gene. CDR1 is LGHNA, CDR2 YNFKEQ, per germline. CDR3 in amino acids: CASSPLAGQPSYEQYF. The CDR3 bases are TGTGCCAGCAGCCCACTAGCGGGTCAACCGTCCTACGAGCAGTACTTC.

The J gene is TRBJ2-3, the V gene TRBV27, with unresolved D. V was clipped by 7 bases and J by 2 bases, with 10 bases between them. Germline CDR1 is MNHEY and CDR2 is SMNVEV (reference sequence). This CDR3 region has 13 residues. The CDR3 spells CASTRTPTDTQYF. In DNA form, the CDR3 reads TGTGCCAGCACGCGTACACCCACAGATACGCAGTATTTT.

This clonotype was picked up many times. This chain connects TRBV28 to TRBJ1-5, with D possibly TRBD1 on 5 matching bases. The V and J ends lost 6 bases and 3 bases respectively, with 15 bases between them. From germline, CDR1 is MDHEN and CDR2 SYDVKM. CDR3 size: 15 residues. DNA for the CDR3: TGTGCCAGCAGCACCCCGGCGGGACCCAATCAGCCCCAGCATTTT. Protein: CASSTPAGPNQPQHF.

This sequence joins TRBV5-6 and TRBJ2-3; no firm D call. The CDR3 has 13 residues. CDR1 is SGHDT, CDR2 YYEEEE, per germline. Trimming pared 4 bases from V and 5 bases from J, leaving 11 bases between. The CDR3 DNA follows: TGTGCCAGCAGCGGACGTACGGGAGATACGCAGTATTTT. This codes for CASSGRTGDTQYF.

This clonotype appeared a few times. The rearrangement links TRBV10-1 to TRBJ2-5; 7 bases line up with TRBD1. The CDR3 loop spans 14 amino acids. Germline CDR1 is WNHNN and CDR2 is SYGVQD (reference sequence). V was clipped by 0 bases and J by 5 bases; unmatched bases: 3. DNA of the CDR3: TGCGCCAGCAGTGAGTCCTACAGGGGTGAGACCCAGTACTTC. Translation gives CASSESYRGETQYF.